This T cell receptor (beta chain) came from a study of brain T cells in children with intractable seizures (dated by TCRdb to about 2021). Regarding the complete study: As a first screen for immune gene transcripts, resected brain tissue from about 53 pediatric epilepsy surgery cases was run on a NanoString immunology panel. Among the roughly 12 selected surgery cases, eight also had pre-surgery blood sequenced, leaving four with brain tissue only. What the study reported, not specific to this receptor: The patients' HCMV serostatus was not known, and viral specificity was inferred solely from CDR3 sequence similarity. Because sequencing depth was different between pre-surgery and post-surgery blood, clones absent from the pre-surgery sample may reflect undersampling.

V trim: 8 bases; J trim: 1 base; unmatched bases: 3. CDR1 WSHSY and CDR2 SAAADI were looked up in the germline V gene. The CDR3 runs 14 amino acids, cysteine and phenylalanine included. The DNA shown is the 42-base CDR3, in frame from base 1. On this clone itself: Its binding antigen is unknown. No qualities accompany the bases; no much larger clone lies one base away.

TCR beta chain sequences were generated from genomic DNA using the immunoSEQ assay. Concerning the study's data processing: CDR3 sequences not starting with the conserved framework cysteine at position 104 were manually removed. Clonality was calculated as one minus the normalized Shannon's Diversity Index, with values ranging from 0 (maximal diversity) to 1 (oligoclonal). Chi-squared comparison-of-proportions tests were used to check whether the frequency of the same CDR3 differed between samples, for example brain versus blood. Public clonotypes were identified by searching immuneACCESS, and similarity to known antiviral clonotypes was assessed with the VDJdb browser. What TCRdb holds here is the immuneACCESS table cut down to in-frame rearrangements. Part of the clones is not present; checked against another copy, under half of the missing clones reflect an unresolved V gene, and the others are unexplained. V and J calls and clone size follow that table, whereas D and trimming were derived from the DNA. Within this sample are around 80,000 clones, with 91% of them counted one time only. Of the sample, around 24% is held by the ten largest clones.

The time point tag for this specimen amounts to: resected brain tissue, or blood drawn just prior to surgery. The surgery cases with the highest brain T cell transcript signatures were chosen for TCR beta chain sequencing of brain tissue, and also of blood when blood was available. Before surgery, the patients had been given at least one anti-epileptic drug. TCR-sequenced patients were children with drug-resistant epilepsy due to tuberous sclerosis complex, focal cortical dysplasia, Rasmussen encephalitis or hemimegalencephaly. The blood samples were collected right before the epilepsy surgery. The Monarch genomic DNA purification kit was used to extract bulk genomic DNA from unsorted brain tissue and from whole blood.

The chain is encoded by TRBV10-2 joined to TRBJ2-3; 10 central bases correspond to TRBD2. This sequence originates from a girl aged 2 to 9 with Rasmussen encephalitis and intractable seizures. Sequencing was performed on peripheral blood, taken at surgery. The DNA is TGCGCCAGCTCCGGGACTAGCGGCACAGATACGCAGTATTTT. Its protein is CASSGTSGTDTQYF.